This entry features one T cell receptor (beta chain) sequence. The target antigen is unknown. The sample is drawn from a study of monozygotic twins with inflammatory bowel disease. The CDR3 length is 16 residues. Germline assignment: CDR1 KGHSH and CDR2 LQKENI. Blood (approximately 2.3 ml) was collected from every donor individually. Total RNA was isolated from whole blood without T cell sorting. Whole-study findings and limits: Patient-specific immunosuppressive treatments may have made repertoires more variable.

TCRdb reprocessed the 5' RACE reads, with one entry per CDR3 protein and no DNA. This listing includes 120,000 to 150,000 distinct CDR3 sequences. The receptor was derived from a human donor with ulcerative colitis or Crohn's disease, or a healthy co-twin of an affected twin (not recorded which). Sequencing was carried out using blood. This rearrangement joins TRBV18 to TRBJ1-2; TCRdb names TRBD1, which stays unverified in the absence of DNA. This CDR3 reads CASSPPDRGLDYGYTF. Together with reference TRBV18 and TRBJ1-2, the CDR3 gives the full variable domain: NAGVMQNPRHLVRRRGQEARLRCSPMKGHSHVYWYRQLPEEGLKFMVYLQKENIIDESGMPKERFSAEFPKEGPSILRIQQVVRGDSAAYFCASSPPDRGLDYGYTFGSGTRLTVV.